This T cell receptor (beta chain) was identified during a study of CD8+ T cells in alopecia areata. Sequencing templates came from extracted RNA that was reverse transcribed into cDNA. Assay used: immunoSEQ multiplex PCR; TCRdb lists only in-frame clones, some missing. The table has about 100,000 clones, 60% seen once. Germline CDR1 reads PRHDT; CDR2 reads FYEKMQ (reference sequence). CDR3 length: 14 amino acids. Trimming cost V 5 bases and J 4 bases, with 14 bases left between them. Sample treatment: oral pan-JAK inhibitor, 5-10 mg twice daily. The TCR was taken from a human donor with alopecia areata. The sequences come from CD8+ T cells sorted from blood, collected at approximately week 60, from a patient treated with tofacitinib. J is TRBJ1-2 and V is TRBV13; D remains unclear. The CDR3 reads CASSLSADLYGYTF. CDR3 in DNA: TGTGCCAGCAGCCTCTCTGCTGACCTCTATGGCTACACCTTC.